These 27 T cell receptor beta chains came from one sample sequenced in a study of vaccination effects on CD4 cells after COVID-19. TCRdb's table, derived via immunoSEQ multiplex PCR, lists solely in-frame clones and lacks some. The sample has some 31,000 clones; around 70% are singletons. Their antigens remain unidentified. With around ten days of culture completed, CD4+ T cells were isolated. Sequenced here: CD4+ T cells from PBMCs cultured without peptide, sampled before COVID-19 vaccination. Receptors originate from a human donor who received a COVID-19 vaccine.

In its sample, this clone was seen a few times. The chain has TRBV6-1 and TRBJ2-5; D is uncertain. This CDR3 is 13 amino acids long. V lost 2 bases and J 5 bases, leaving 9 bases between the germline ends. Germline values: CDR1 MNHNS, CDR2 SASEGT. CDR3 sequence (DNA): TGTGCCAGCAGTGAAAGTTACGTGGAGACCCAGTACTTC. Its protein product is CASSESYVETQYF.

This clone is a singleton in its sample. As DNA, the CDR3 is TGTGCCAGCAGCTCACAGGGGGTCGGCTACACCTTC. This codes for CASSSQGVGYTF. The chain couples TRBV27 to TRBJ1-2; 8 bases are shared with TRBD1. Per the germline V gene, CDR1 is MNHEY and CDR2 is SMNVEV (reference sequence). Trimming removed 6 bases from V and 8 bases from J; junction bases left unmatched: 5. CDR3 length: 12 amino acids.

CDR3 region: CASKIGQGANEQFF. CDR3 nucleotide sequence: TGTGCCAGTAAAATCGGACAGGGGGCTAATGAGCAGTTCTTC. The rearrangement links TRBV19 to TRBJ2-1; 11 nucleotides align to TRBD1. The germline V gene has CDR1 LNHDA and CDR2 SQIVND (reference sequence). The CDR3 loop spans 14 amino acids. The V segment lost 7 bases and the J segment 7 bases; nucleotides outside the gene matches: 6.

This clone showed up just once. This chain joins TRBV7-2 and TRBJ2-1; D uncertain. Germline V CDR1 and CDR2: SGHTA, FQGNSA. V was clipped by 5 bases and J by 8 bases, with 10 bases between them. CDR3 length: 12 amino acids. The CDR3 DNA reads TGTGCCAGCAGCCGATACGGCCATGAGCAGTTCTTC. This codes for CASSRYGHEQFF.

This clone was counted only a few times. Here the CDR3 DNA reads TGTGCCACCAGCAGAGATAGCGACAGGGTAACTCCTGGGGCCAACGTCCTGACTTTC. As protein: CATSRDSDRVTPGANVLTF. This chain links TRBV15 with TRBJ2-6; 7 nucleotides line up with TRBD1. V shed 0 bases, J shed 2 bases, and the junction held 10 bases outside the gene matches. The length of the CDR3 is 19 residues. Germline lookup yields CDR1 LNHNV and CDR2 YYDKDF (reference sequence).

CDR3 bases: TGCGCCAGCAGCCCCGCGGGGGGCAGTAACTATGGCTACACCTTC. Translation: CASSPAGGSNYGYTF. V gene TRBV5-1 combines with J gene TRBJ1-2, with D maybe TRBD1 (6 bases). V lost 4 bases to trimming and J lost 1 base, with 14 bases between them. This CDR3 contains 15 residues. CDR1 is SGHRS and CDR2 is YFSETQ in the germline V gene.

This clone was seen a few times. CDR3 coding DNA: TGTGCCAGCAGTGATGGTACGGGGGGCTACACCTTC. Its protein product is CASSDGTGGYTF. The gene calls are TRBV2 and TRBJ1-2; D gene ambiguous. The CDR3 totals 12 residues. V lost 3 bases to trimming and J lost 8 bases, with 10 bases between them. CDR1 SNHLY and CDR2 FYNNEI come from the germline V gene. Supplemented by reference TRBV2 and TRBJ1-2, the full variable domain reads EPEVTQTPSHQVTQMGQEVILRCVPISNHLYFYWYRQILGQKVEFLVSFYNNEISEKSEIFDDQFSVERPDGSNFTLKIRSTKLEDSAMYFCASSDGTGGYTFGSGTRLTVV.

The rearrangement joins TRBV5-1 to TRBJ2-5, with D uncertain. The germline V gene has CDR1 SGHRS and CDR2 YFSETQ. The CDR3 totals 14 residues. With 2 bases removed from V and 2 bases from J, the gap between germline ends came to 10 bases. CDR3 nucleotides: TGCGCCAGCAGCTTAGGGTCAGTTCAAGAGACCCAGTACTTC. It translates to CASSLGSVQETQYF.

The chain uses TRBV3-1 (or the pseudogene TRBV3-2) and TRBJ2-7, with 10 bases lining up with TRBD1. With 4 bases clipped from V and 0 bases from J, the junction kept 12 bases outside the gene matches. Germline values: CDR1 LGHDT, CDR2 YNNKEL (reference sequence). The CDR3 runs 18 residues. This CDR3 reads CASSPRDRGLKLSYEQYF. The DNA of the CDR3 is TGTGCCAGCAGCCCCCGGGACAGGGGTCTGAAGCTCTCCTACGAGCAGTACTTC.

V is TRBV27 and J is TRBJ2-7; possible D gene TRBD2, 6 bases. Germline V gene lookup returns CDR1 MNHEY and CDR2 SMNVEV (reference sequence). The CDR3 sequence is 15 residues long. V shed 0 bases and J shed 2 bases, with 11 bases lying between them. The CDR3 region is CASSLSASVTYEQYF. Written as DNA, the CDR3 is TGTGCCAGCAGTTTATCGGCTAGCGTGACCTACGAGCAGTACTTC.

This rearrangement joins TRBV27 to TRBJ1-1; no definite D call. Trimming took off 4 bases at V and 2 bases at J, with 17 bases between the two ends. Germline V gene data show CDR1 as MNHEY and CDR2 as SMNVEV (reference sequence). CDR3 length: 16 residues. CDR3: CASSSWDYLSNTEAFF. CDR3 in DNA: TGTGCCAGCAGTTCATGGGATTATCTATCCAACACTGAAGCTTTCTTT.

The gene calls are TRBV27 and TRBJ2-1, with 8 bases aligning to TRBD2. The V and J ends lost 5 bases and 5 bases, in that order; junction bases with no gene match: 20. Germline V gene sequence: CDR1 MNHEY, CDR2 SMNVEV (reference sequence). The CDR3 extends over 19 amino acids. DNA for the CDR3: TGTGCCAGCAGTCCCAACCCAGATAGATGGCGGGGGGCAAACAATGAGCAGTTCTTC. This translates into CASSPNPDRWRGANNEQFF.

The rearrangement uses TRBV19 and TRBJ2-5; D not resolved. This CDR3 region has 15 residues. Trimming stripped 5 bases from V and 1 base from J, with 14 bases between. CDR1 and CDR2 from the germline V gene are LNHDA and SQIVND (reference sequence). CDR3 in amino acids: CASSPKRNLQETQYF. Written as DNA, the CDR3 is TGTGCCAGTAGTCCAAAACGGAACCTCCAAGAGACCCAGTACTTC.

A few counts support this clone. The rearrangement joins TRBV18 to TRBJ2-7; unclear D gene. V lost 3 bases, J lost 8 bases, and 8 bases lay in between. The CDR3 sequence is 11 residues long. Per the germline V gene, CDR1 is KGHSH and CDR2 is LQKENI. The DNA for the CDR3 is TGTGCCAGCTCACCTGACATTCAGCAGTACTTC. Its translation: CASSPDIQQYF. Variable domain in full (rest from reference TRBV18 and TRBJ2-7): NAGVMQNPRHLVRRRGQEARLRCSPMKGHSHVYWYRQLPEEGLKFMVYLQKENIIDESGMPKERFSAEFPKEGPSILRIQQVVRGDSAAYFCASSPDIQQYFGPGTRLTVT.

The V gene is TRBV5-1, the J gene TRBJ1-1, with 7 bases that match TRBD1. The germline V gene has CDR1 SGHRS and CDR2 YFSETQ. Losses at the gene ends were 5 bases for V and 4 bases for J; bases not matched to a gene: 11. The CDR3 extends over 15 amino acids. The CDR3 nucleotides read TGCGCCAGCAGGGAGGGGACAGTGAGCGGCACTGAAGCTTTCTTT. Translated, it gives CASREGTVSGTEAFF.

This clone was detected only a few times. The J gene is TRBJ1-2, the V gene TRBV5-1; tentative D call: TRBD1 (6 bases). Trimming cost V 4 bases and J 7 bases, with 23 bases left between them. The CDR3 totals 16 residues. Per germline, CDR1 SGHRS and CDR2 YFSETQ. The DNA for the CDR3 is TGCGCCAGCAGCCTGGAGAGGGGGTTTGAGGGAGGTGGCTACACCTTC. Encoded protein: CASSLERGFEGGGYTF.

The chain uses TRBV9 and TRBJ1-6; perhaps TRBD1 as D (5 bases). Trimming took 4 bases from V and 7 from J, leaving 15 bases between them. The V gene's germline CDR1 is SGDLS and CDR2 YYNGEE. The length of the CDR3 is 15 residues. The CDR3 coding sequence is TGTGCCAGCAGCACCCTCGACAGAGCCAATTCACCCCTCCACTTT. This codes for CASSTLDRANSPLHF.

This clone was seen more than once but under ten times. The chain is built from TRBV2 and TRBJ2-2; D perhaps matches TRBD2 (5 bases). V was cut by 2 bases and J by 4 bases, with 14 bases left in between. The CDR3 is made up of 16 amino acids. Germline-derived CDR1 and CDR2 are SNHLY and FYNNEI. The CDR3 DNA reads TGTGCCAGCAGTGAACAATCGGGATTCGGCACCGGGGAGCTGTTTTTT. This codes for CASSEQSGFGTGELFF.

The V and J genes are TRBV19 and TRBJ1-1; D is ambiguous. V lost 9 bases and J lost 5, with 16 bases in between. The CDR3 extends over 13 amino acids. From germline, CDR1 is LNHDA and CDR2 SQIVND (reference sequence). Here the CDR3 DNA reads TGTGCCAGCCTCGGTCCTTTCACGACTGAAGCTTTCTTT. Translated: CASLGPFTTEAFF.

The chain employs TRBV3-1 (or the pseudogene TRBV3-2) and TRBJ2-7, with D unresolved. Germline V gives CDR1 LGHDT, CDR2 YNNKEL (reference sequence). V dropped 5 bases and J dropped 0 bases, with 2 bases sitting between them. The CDR3 covers 11 residues. CDR3 in DNA: TGTGCCAGCAGCTTCTCCTACGAGCAGTACTTC. This translates into CASSFSYEQYF.

The rearrangement uses TRBV9 and TRBJ2-7, with 11 bases matching TRBD2. This CDR3 comprises 15 residues. Trimming at V came to 3 bases and at J to 2 bases, leaving 4 bases not matched to a gene. From germline, CDR1 is SGDLS and CDR2 YYNGEE. CDR3 sequence: CASSALAGGPYEQYF. CDR3 coding DNA: TGTGCCAGCAGCGCCCTAGCGGGAGGACCCTACGAGCAGTACTTC. Combining the CDR3 with reference TRBV9 and TRBJ2-7 gives the whole variable domain DSGVTQTPKHLITATGQRVTLRCSPRSGDLSVYWYQQSLDQGLQFLIQYYNGEERAKGNILERFSAQQFPDLHSELNLSSLELGDSALYFCASSALAGGPYEQYFGPGTRLTVT.

The chain couples TRBV10-3 to TRBJ2-1; 10 bases fit TRBD1. The CDR3 runs 14 residues. J lost 8 bases, V lost 6 bases, and 7 bases had no gene match. CDR1 and CDR2 (germline): ENHRY, SYGVKD. CDR3 region: CAISLDRGFDEQFF. CDR3 sequence (DNA): TGTGCCATCAGCTTGGACAGGGGGTTTGATGAGCAGTTCTTC.

Only a few counts were recorded for this clone. V gene TRBV7-2 combines with J gene TRBJ2-7; weak D call: TRBD2 (5 bases). Germline-derived CDR1 and CDR2 are SGHTA and FQGNSA. The CDR3 has 13 residues. Trimming left V 7 bases short and J 3 bases short, with 13 bases between. DNA for the CDR3: TGTGCCAGCAAACAGCGGAACGGCTACGAGCAGTACTTC. Translating it yields CASKQRNGYEQYF.

A few counts support this clone. The V gene is TRBV5-1, the J gene TRBJ2-7; D possibly matches TRBD1 or TRBD2 (6 bases each). CDR1 is SGHRS and CDR2 is YFSETQ in the germline V gene. The CDR3 runs 17 residues. Trimming took 0 bases from V and 6 from J, leaving 22 bases between them. This chain's CDR3 is CASSLGPRGGVSVEQYF. In DNA, the CDR3 is TGCGCCAGCAGCTTGGGCCCCAGGGGAGGAGTTAGTGTCGAGCAGTACTTC.

The gene calls are TRBV10-3 and TRBJ2-3; 9 positions agree with TRBD1. V dropped 5 bases and J dropped 4; count of bases not matched to a gene: 4. CDR3 length: 14 residues. The germline gives CDR1 ENHRY, CDR2 SYGVKD. In nucleotides, the CDR3 is TGTGCCATCAGTCGGGGACAGGGTCCAGATACGCAGTATTTT. This sequence encodes CAISRGQGPDTQYF.

CDR3 amino acids: CSVNFQDSNQPQHF. The CDR3, as DNA: TGCAGCGTTAATTTCCAGGATAGCAATCAGCCCCAGCATTTT. The rearrangement uses TRBV29-1 and TRBJ1-5; D is ambiguous. V was trimmed by 5 bases and J by 0 bases, leaving 11 bases between them. This CDR3 is 14 amino acids long. CDR1 and CDR2 from the germline V gene are SQVTM and ANQGSEA.

The V gene is TRBV5-6, the J gene TRBJ1-2; no definite D call. The CDR3 length is 15 residues. Germline CDR1 SGHDT, CDR2 YYEEEE. Between the trimmed V and J ends, which lost 6 bases and 4 bases, there was a span of 19 bases. The CDR3 nucleotides read TGTGCCAGCACCCCGGGCGACGCAGTAGTCTATGGCTACACCTTC. Its translation: CASTPGDAVVYGYTF.